The rows below give T cell receptor beta chains drawn from one sample of a study of blood T cell repertoires in COVID-19. The protocol was immunoSEQ multiplex PCR, while the TCRdb copy is restricted to in-frame clones and leaves out a portion. Among tens of thousands of clones listed, about 86% were seen once. The sequencing sample was made of peripheral blood. The receptors were sampled from a woman older than 75 in a cohort sampled during active or convalescent COVID-19. Each CDR3 is given with its conserved first and last residue. Each record gives: CDR3 protein, CDR3 DNA, D gene, CDR3 length, V gene, clone size, J gene. The D gene is left open where the match is weak. Clone size, where shown, is once, few, many, or a class for clones that have expanded.

CASSVVAGSSYNEQFF | TGTGCCAGCAGCGTAGTAGCGGGCAGCTCCTACAATGAGCAGTTCTTC | TRBD2 | 16 | TRBV9 | NA | TRBJ2-1
CASGLVSGSTNTGELFF | TGTGCTAGTGGTTTGGTCAGCGGGAGCACGAACACCGGGGAGCTGTTTTTT | TRBD2 | 17 | TRBV12-5 | NA | TRBJ2-2
CASSRQAGTSTDTQYF | TGTGCCAGCAGCCGACAAGCCGGGACTAGCACAGATACGCAGTATTTT | NA | 16 | TRBV7-6 | NA | TRBJ2-3
CATRGQLDSPLHF | TGTGCCACCCGGGGACAGCTGGATTCACCCCTCCACTTT | TRBD1 | 13 | TRBV15 | NA | TRBJ1-6
CASSFPGVDSPLHF | TGTGCCAGCAGTTTTCCAGGGGTGGATTCACCCCTCCACTTT | NA | 14 | TRBV27 | NA | TRBJ1-6
CASGRRTGDEKLFF | TGTGCCAGCGGCCGACGGACAGGGGATGAAAAACTGTTTTTT | TRBD1 | 14 | TRBV28 | few | TRBJ1-4
CASNRGAGSYGYTF | TGTGCCAGCAACAGGGGGGCAGGCAGCTATGGCTACACCTTC | TRBD1 | 14 | TRBV9 | NA | TRBJ1-2
CASSLSPGTGTEAFF | TGTGCCAGCAGTTTATCGCCGGGAACGGGCACTGAAGCTTTCTTT | NA | 15 | TRBV27 | NA | TRBJ1-1
CATSDPSGLSGELFF | TGTGCCACCAGTGACCCCTCAGGGCTGTCCGGGGAGCTGTTTTTT | NA | 15 | TRBV24-1 | NA | TRBJ2-2
CASREGQRYSETQYF | TGTGCCAGCAGAGAAGGACAGAGATACAGTGAGACCCAGTACTTC | NA | 15 | TRBV3-1/TRBV3-2 | NA | TRBJ2-5
CAWSYELRAFF | TGTGCCTGGAGTTATGAGCTGCGGGCTTTCTTT | NA | 11 | TRBV30 | NA | TRBJ1-1
CASSSTGGGEKLFF | TGTGCCAGCAGCTCGACAGGGGGCGGTGAAAAACTGTTTTTT | TRBD1 | 14 | TRBV7-9 | NA | TRBJ1-4
CASSIERGRRAFF | TGTGCCAGTAGTATAGAAAGGGGGCGCCGAGCTTTCTTT | TRBD1 | 13 | TRBV19 | NA | TRBJ1-1
CATSPGVSSGNTIYF | TGTGCCACCAGCCCGGGAGTTAGCTCTGGAAACACCATATATTTT | NA | 15 | TRBV15 | once | TRBJ1-3
CASRVTSGRRQYF | TGTGCCAGCAGGGTAACTAGCGGGAGAAGGCAGTACTTC | TRBD2 | 13 | TRBV5-6 | NA | TRBJ2-7
CASSLSVLGANVLTF | TGTGCCAGCAGCCTATCGGTCCTCGGGGCCAACGTCCTGACTTTC | NA | 15 | TRBV11-3 | NA | TRBJ2-6